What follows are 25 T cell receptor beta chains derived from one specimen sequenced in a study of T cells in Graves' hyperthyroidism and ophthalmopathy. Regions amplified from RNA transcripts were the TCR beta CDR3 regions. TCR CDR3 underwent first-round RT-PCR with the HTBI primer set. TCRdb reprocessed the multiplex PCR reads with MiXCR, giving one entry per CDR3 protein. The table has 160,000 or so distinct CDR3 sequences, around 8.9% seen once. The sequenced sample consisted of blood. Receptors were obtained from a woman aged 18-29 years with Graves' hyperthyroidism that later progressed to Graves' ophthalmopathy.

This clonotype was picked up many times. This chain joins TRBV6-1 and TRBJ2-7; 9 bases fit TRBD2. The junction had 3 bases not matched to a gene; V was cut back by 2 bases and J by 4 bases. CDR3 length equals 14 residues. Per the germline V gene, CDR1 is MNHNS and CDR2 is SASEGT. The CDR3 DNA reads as TGTGCCAGCAGTGAATTAGCGGGGGTATACGAGCAGTACTTC. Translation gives CASSELAGVYEQYF.

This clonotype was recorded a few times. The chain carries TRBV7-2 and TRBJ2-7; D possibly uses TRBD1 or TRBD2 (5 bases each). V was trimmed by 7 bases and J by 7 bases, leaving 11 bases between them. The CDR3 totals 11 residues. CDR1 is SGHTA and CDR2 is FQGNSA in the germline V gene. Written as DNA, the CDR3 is TGTGCCAGCAATAATGGGGGTGAGCAGTACTTC. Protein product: CASNNGGEQYF.

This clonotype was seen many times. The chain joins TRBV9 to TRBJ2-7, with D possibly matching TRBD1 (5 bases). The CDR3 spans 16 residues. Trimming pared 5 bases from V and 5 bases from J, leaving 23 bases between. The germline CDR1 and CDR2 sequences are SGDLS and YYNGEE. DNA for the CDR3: TGTGCCAGCAGTACCAGACTCGATCAGGGTCGGGACGAGCAGTACTTC. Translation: CASSTRLDQGRDEQYF.

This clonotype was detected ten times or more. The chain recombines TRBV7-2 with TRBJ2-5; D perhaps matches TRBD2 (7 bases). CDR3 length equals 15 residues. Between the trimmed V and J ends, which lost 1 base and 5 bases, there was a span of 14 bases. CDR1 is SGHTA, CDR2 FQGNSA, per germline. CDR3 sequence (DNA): TGTGCCAGCAGCTTAGGGCGGGGGCCTTGGGAGACCCAGTACTTC. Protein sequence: CASSLGRGPWETQYF.

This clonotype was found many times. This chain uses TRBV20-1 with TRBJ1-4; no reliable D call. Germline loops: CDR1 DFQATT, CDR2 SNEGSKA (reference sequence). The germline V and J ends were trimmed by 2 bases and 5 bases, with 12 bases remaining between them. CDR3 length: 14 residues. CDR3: CSARPGLENEKLFF. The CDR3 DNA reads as TGCAGTGCTAGACCGGGCTTGGAAAATGAAAAACTGTTTTTT.

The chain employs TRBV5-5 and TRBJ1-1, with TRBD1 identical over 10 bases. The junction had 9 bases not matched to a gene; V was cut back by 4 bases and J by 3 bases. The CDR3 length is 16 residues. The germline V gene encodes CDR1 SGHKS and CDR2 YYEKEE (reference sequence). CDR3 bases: TGTGCCAGCAGCGACTTGACAGGGGGCTGGGACACTGAAGCTTTCTTT. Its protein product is CASSDLTGGWDTEAFF.

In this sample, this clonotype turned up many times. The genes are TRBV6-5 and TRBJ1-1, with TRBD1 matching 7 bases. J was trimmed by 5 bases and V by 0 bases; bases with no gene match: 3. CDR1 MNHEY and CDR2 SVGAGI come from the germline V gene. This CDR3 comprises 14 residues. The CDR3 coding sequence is TGTGCCAGCAGTTACTCCCAGGGGGGAACTGAAGCTTTCTTT. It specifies CASSYSQGGTEAFF.

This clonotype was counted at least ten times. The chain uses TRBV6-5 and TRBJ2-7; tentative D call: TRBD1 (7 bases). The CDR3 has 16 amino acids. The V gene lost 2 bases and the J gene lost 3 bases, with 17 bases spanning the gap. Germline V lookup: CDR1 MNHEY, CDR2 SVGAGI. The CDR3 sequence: CASSYVGQGGSYEQYF. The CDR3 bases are TGTGCCAGCAGTTACGTCGGGCAGGGGGGAAGCTACGAGCAGTACTTC.

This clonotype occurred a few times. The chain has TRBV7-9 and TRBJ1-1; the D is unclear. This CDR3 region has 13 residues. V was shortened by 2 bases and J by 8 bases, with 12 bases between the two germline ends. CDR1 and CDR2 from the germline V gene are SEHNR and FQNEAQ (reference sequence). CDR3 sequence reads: CASSLHIVGEAFF. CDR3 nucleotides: TGTGCCAGCAGCTTACATATCGTCGGCGAAGCTTTCTTT.

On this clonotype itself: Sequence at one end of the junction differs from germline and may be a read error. CDR3 DNA sequence: TGTGCCAGCAGCGAGGGGGGGCAGTCAGATACGCGGTATTTT. Encoded protein: CASSEGGQSDTRYF. V and J are TRBV7-3 and TRBJ2-3; D is perhaps TRBD2 (7 bases). The CDR3 is 14 residues long. Germline V gives CDR1 SGHTA, CDR2 FQGTGA.

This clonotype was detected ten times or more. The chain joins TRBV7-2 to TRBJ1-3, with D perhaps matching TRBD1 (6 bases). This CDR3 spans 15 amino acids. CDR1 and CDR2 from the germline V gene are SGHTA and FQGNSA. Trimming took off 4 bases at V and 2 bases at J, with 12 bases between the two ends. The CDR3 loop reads CASSSGGGTGNTIYF. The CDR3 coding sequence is TGTGCCAGCAGCTCAGGAGGGGGAACTGGAAACACCATATATTTT.

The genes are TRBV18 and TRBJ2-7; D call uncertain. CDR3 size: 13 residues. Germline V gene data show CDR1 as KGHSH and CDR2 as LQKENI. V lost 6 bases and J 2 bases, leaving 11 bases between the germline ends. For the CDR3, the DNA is TGTGCCAGCTCGTCTAGAACAGCCTACGAGCAGTACTTC. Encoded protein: CASSSRTAYEQYF.

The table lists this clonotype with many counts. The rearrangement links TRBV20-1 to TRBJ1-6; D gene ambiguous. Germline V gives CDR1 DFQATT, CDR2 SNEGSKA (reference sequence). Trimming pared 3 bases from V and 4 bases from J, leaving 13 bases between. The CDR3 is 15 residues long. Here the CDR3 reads CSARAGPLYNSPLHF. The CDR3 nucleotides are TGCAGTGCTAGGGCTGGGCCACTATATAATTCACCCCTCCACTTT.

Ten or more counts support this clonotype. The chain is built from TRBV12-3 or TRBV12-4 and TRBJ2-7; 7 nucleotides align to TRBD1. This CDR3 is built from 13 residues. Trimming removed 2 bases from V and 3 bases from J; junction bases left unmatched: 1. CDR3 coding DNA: TGTGCCAGCAGTTTACGGACAGGCTACGAGCAGTACTTC. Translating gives CASSLRTGYEQYF.

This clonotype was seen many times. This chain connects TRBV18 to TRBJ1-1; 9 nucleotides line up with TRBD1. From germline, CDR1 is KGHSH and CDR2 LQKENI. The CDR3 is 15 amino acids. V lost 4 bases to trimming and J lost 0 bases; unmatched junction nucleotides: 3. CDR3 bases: TGTGCCAGCTCACTACAGGGGGCTTTGAACACTGAAGCTTTCTTT. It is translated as CASSLQGALNTEAFF. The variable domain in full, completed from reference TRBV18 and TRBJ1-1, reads NAGVMQNPRHLVRRRGQEARLRCSPMKGHSHVYWYRQLPEEGLKFMVYLQKENIIDESGMPKERFSAEFPKEGPSILRIQQVVRGDSAAYFCASSLQGALNTEAFFGQGTRLTVV.

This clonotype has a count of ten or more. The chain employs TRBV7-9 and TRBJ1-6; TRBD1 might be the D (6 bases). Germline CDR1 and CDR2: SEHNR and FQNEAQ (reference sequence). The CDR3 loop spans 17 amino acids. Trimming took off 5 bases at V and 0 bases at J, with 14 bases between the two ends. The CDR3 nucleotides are TGTGCCAGCAGCGACGGACAGTTGAGCTCCTATAATTCACCCCTCCACTTT. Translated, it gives CASSDGQLSSYNSPLHF.

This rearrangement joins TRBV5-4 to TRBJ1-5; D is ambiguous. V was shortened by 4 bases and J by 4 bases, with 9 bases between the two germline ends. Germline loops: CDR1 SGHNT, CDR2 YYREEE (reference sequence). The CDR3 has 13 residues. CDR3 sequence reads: CASSPERNQPQHF. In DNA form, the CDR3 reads TGTGCCAGCAGCCCAGAACGGAATCAGCCCCAGCATTTT.

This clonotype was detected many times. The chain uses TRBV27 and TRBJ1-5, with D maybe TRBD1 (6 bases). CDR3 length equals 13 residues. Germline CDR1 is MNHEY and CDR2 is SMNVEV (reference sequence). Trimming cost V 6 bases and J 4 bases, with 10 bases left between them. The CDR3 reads CASSPGTNQPQHF. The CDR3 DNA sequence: TGTGCCAGCAGCCCGGGGACAAATCAGCCCCAGCATTTT.

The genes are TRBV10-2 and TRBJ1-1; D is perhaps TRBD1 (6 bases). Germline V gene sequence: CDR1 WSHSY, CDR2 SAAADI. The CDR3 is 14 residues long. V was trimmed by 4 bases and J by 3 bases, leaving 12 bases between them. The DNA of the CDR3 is TGCGCCAGCAGTGCCACCCCAGGGGACACTGAAGCTTTCTTT. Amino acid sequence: CASSATPGDTEAFF.

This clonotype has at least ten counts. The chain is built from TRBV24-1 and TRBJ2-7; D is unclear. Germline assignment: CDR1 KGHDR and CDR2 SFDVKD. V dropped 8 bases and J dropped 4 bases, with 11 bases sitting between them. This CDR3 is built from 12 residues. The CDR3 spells CATKDENYEQYF. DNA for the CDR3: TGTGCCACCAAGGACGAGAATTACGAGCAGTACTTC.

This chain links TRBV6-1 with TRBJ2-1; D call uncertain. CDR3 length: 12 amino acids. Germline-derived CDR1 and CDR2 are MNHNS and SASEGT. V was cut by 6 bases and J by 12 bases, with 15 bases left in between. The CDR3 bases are TGTGCCAGCAGGGGCAGCTGGGATCGGCAGTTCTTC. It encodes CASRGSWDRQFF.

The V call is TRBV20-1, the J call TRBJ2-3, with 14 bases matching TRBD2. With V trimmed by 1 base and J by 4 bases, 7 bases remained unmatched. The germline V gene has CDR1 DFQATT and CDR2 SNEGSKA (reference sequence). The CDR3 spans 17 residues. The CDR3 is CSARVRTSGRTPDTQYF. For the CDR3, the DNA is TGCAGTGCTAGAGTTAGGACTAGCGGGAGGACCCCAGATACGCAGTATTTT.

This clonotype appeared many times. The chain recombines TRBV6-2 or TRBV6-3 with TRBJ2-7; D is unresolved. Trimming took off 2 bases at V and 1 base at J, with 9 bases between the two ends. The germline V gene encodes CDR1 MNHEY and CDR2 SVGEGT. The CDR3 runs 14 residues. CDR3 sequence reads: CASSYAAGSYEQYF. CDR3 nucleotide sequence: TGTGCCAGCAGTTACGCGGCAGGTTCCTACGAGCAGTACTTC.

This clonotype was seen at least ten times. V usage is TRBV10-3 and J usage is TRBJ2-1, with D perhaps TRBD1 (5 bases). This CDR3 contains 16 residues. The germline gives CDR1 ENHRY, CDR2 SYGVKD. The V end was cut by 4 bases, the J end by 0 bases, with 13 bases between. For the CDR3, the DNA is TGTGCCATCAGTGGACAGAACCATTACTCCTACAATGAGCAGTTCTTC. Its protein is CAISGQNHYSYNEQFF.

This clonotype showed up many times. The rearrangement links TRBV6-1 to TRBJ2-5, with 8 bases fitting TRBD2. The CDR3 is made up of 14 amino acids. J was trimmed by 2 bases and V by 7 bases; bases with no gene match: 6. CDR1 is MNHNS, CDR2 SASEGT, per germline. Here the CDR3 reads CASMRVAGQETQYF. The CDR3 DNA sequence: TGTGCCAGCATGAGAGTAGCGGGACAAGAGACCCAGTACTTC.